This record covers a single T cell receptor beta chain. Its recognized antigen is unknown. No much larger clone exists at a distance of one base, and base qualities are not known. Other DNA sequences within the sample encode an identical CDR3. The source of the sample is a study of shared clonotypes between healthy human individuals (TCRdb year 2020). About the full investigation: Two women and a few men aged 18 to 49 years were included in the cohort. The study deeply sequenced blood TCR repertoires of about 5 healthy adults to estimate repertoire size and the extent of clonotype sharing between individuals. Libraries were prepared and TCR repertoires were sequenced by different laboratories using diverse techniques, in order to increase sequencing depth and limit assay-specific biases. Per donor, three plates each were used for CD4 naive and CD4 memory, two for CD8 naive, and one for CD8 memory. Between about 0.9 and 10 billion PBMCs per donor were obtained by leukapheresis.

Study-wide conclusions, independent of this receptor: Across a handful of donors, approximately 5% of naive CD4, 3% to 4% of naive CD8, approximately 2.5% of memory CD4, and approximately 0.4% of memory CD8 clonotypes were shared. Only blood was sampled, and tissue TCR repertoires likely differ from those in blood. The genetic and exposure-history diversity represented was limited by the small number of donors. Rarefaction of sorted-subset datasets indicated incomplete sequencing despite the large sequencing depth. Larger estimated clonotype richness was generally found for naive subsets than for memory subsets. Pairwise subsampling indicated that sequencing depth was expected to affect the degree of clonotype sharing among donors. Compared with non-shared clonotypes, the clonotypes found in all four sorted-subset donors had higher generation probabilities.

Donors were healthy HIV-negative adults with no recently reported acute infections or vaccinations. All donors were Caucasian adults living in Nashville, Tennessee, USA. CD4+ T cells were enriched by magnetic negative selection, after which naive cells were positively selected on CD45RA and the negative fraction was taken as the memory subset. Blood was collected by leukapheresis, and PBMCs were isolated by Ficoll-Histopaque density gradient centrifugation and then cryopreserved in liquid nitrogen vapor phase. Analytical flow cytometry was used to check the purity and quantity of each magnetically sorted T cell population. Genomic DNA was isolated from each sorted fraction and quantified by UV absorbance on a Nanodrop 2000c. TCR CDR3 regions were amplified from genomic DNA by multiplex PCR using the deep immunoSEQ assay. Extracted genomic DNA from each cell subset was spread evenly across all wells of several immunoSEQ 96-well plates, with each plate serving as a replicate. For sorted subsets, 200 to 250 ng genomic DNA, equal to tens of thousands of T cell genomes, was loaded into each replicate PCR. Purified libraries were measured with a Qubit 3.0 fluorometer, size-checked on a Bioanalyzer 2100, and measured again with the KAPA Library Quantification kit. Every immunoSEQ 96-well plate was sequenced on a dedicated single-read 150-cycle Illumina NextSeq 550 flow cell. The original methods were these. Because only junctional sequences without quality scores were contained in the immunoSEQ output, filtering matching that applied to full-length reads could not be performed. Sequences were annotated with PyIR, a Python wrapper for IgBLAST v1.9, using IMGT germline references to assign V/J genes and CDR3. Reads were removed for weak V/J assignments (E-value above 1e-6), missing CDR3, stop codons, out-of-frame junctions, or ambiguous translated residues. V3J clonotypes were defined as sequences sharing an identical inferred V gene, J gene, and CDR3 amino acid sequence. The percentage overlap between two repertoires was calculated by dividing the number of shared unique clonotypes by the size of the smaller repertoire. Richness of each repertoire was evaluated using RTK rarefaction, the Chao1 estimator, and Recon v2.1 estimates of unobserved clonotypes. Generation probabilities for all TCRbeta clonotypes obtained by the gDNA method from a few donors were computed using OLGA. The immuneACCESS repertoire file appears here via TCRdb, limited to in-frame rearrangements. These files lack a portion of the clones; in checked studies, under half of the deficit traces to unresolved V genes, and the cause of the others is not known. V, J and clone size reflect that table, while D and trimming were determined from the DNA. This sample has 2,500,000 or so clones in its table, and 93% of those were observed once. The ten largest clones represent approximately 0.35% of the sample.

The TCR was taken from a man between 18 and 29 years old in good health. Some clones in this sample may be carry-over from other donors' samples. Sample: naive CD4+ T cells from PBMCs. The cell subset or site label, as the study defines it: CD45RA+ positively selected.

The nucleotide sequence reads TGTGCCAGCAGCTTCCTCACTGAAGCTTTCTTT. The encoded protein is CASSFLTEAFF. The rearranged segments are TRBV5-6 and TRBJ1-1; the D gene identity is not certain. From the cysteine up to the phenylalanine, the CDR3 has a length of 11 residues. The sequence is cut down to CDR3 DNA, 33 bases in frame from base 1. Trimming takes 2 bases from V and 4 bases from J, and the germline ends sit 3 bases apart. The germline V gene sets CDR1 to SGHDT and CDR2 to YYEEEE.